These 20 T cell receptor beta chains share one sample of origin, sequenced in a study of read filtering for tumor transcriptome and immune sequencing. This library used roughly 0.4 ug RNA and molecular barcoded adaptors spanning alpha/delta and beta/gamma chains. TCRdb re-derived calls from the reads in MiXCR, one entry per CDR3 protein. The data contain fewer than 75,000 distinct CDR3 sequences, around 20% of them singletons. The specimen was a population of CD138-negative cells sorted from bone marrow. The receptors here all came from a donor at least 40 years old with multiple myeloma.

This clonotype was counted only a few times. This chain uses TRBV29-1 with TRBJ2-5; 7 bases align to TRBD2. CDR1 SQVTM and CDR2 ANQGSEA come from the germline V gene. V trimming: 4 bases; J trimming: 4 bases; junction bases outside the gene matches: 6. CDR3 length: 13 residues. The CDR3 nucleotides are TGCAGCGTTGGGACTCAGCGGGGAGAGACCCAGTACTTC. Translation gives CSVGTQRGETQYF.

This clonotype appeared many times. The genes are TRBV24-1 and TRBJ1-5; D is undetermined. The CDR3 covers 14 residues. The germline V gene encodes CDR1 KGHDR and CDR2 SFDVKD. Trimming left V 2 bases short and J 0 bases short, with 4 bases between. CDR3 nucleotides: TGTGCCACCAGTGATTCTCTTAGCAATCAGCCCCAGCATTTT. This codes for CATSDSLSNQPQHF.

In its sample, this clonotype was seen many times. The CDR3 nucleotides read TGCAGCGTTTTGGTGGCTCTAGACACTGAAGCTTTCTTT. Its translation is CSVLVALDTEAFF. V is TRBV29-1 and J is TRBJ1-1; D not resolved. This CDR3 is built from 13 residues. Trimming cost V 5 bases and J 3 bases, with 13 bases left between them. Germline V lookup: CDR1 SQVTM, CDR2 ANQGSEA.

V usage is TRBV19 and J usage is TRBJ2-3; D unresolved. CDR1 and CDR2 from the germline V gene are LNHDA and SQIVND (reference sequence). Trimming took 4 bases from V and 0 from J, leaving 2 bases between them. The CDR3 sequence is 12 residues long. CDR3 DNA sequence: TGTGCCAGTAGTACCAGCACAGATACGCAGTATTTT. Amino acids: CASSTSTDTQYF.

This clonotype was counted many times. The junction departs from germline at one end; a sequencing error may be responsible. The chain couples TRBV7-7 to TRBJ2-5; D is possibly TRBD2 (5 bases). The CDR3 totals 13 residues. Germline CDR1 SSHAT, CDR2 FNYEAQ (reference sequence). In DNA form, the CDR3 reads TGTGCTAGCAGTCGAGACTATCAAGAGACCCAGTACTTC. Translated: CASSRDYQETQYF.

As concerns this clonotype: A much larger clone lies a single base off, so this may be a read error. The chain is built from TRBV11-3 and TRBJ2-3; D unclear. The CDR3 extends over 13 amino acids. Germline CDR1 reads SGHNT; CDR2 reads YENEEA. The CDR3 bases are TGTGCCGGCAGTCTACGTCGCACAGATACGCAGTATTTT. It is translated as CAGSLRRTDTQYF.

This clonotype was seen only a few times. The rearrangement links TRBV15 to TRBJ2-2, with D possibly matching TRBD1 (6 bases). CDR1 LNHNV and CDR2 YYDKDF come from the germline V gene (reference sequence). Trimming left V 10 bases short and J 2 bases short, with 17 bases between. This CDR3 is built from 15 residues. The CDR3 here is CAIPDPGHNTGELFF. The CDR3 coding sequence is TGTGCCATCCCGGATCCGGGACATAACACCGGGGAGCTGTTTTTT.

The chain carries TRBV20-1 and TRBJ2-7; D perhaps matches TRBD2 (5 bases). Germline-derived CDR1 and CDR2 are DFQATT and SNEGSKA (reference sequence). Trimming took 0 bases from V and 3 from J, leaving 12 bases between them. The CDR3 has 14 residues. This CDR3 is CSARDRGPFYEQYF. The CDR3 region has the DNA TGCAGTGCTAGAGATCGGGGTCCATTCTACGAGCAGTACTTC.

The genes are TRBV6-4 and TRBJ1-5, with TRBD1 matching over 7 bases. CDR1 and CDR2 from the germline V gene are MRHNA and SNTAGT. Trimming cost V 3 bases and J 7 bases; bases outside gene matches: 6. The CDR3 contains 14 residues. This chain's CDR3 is CASSEPTGSQPQHF. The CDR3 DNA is TGTGCCAGCAGTGAACCGACAGGGTCCCAGCCCCAGCATTTT.

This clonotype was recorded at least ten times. CDR3 DNA: TGTGCCAGCAGCCGAAGACAGGGACTGTACAATGAGCAGTTCTTC. This gives the protein CASSRRQGLYNEQFF. The genes are TRBV5-6 and TRBJ2-1; TRBD1 is a possible D gene (7 bases). There are 15 residues in the CDR3. V was shortened by 4 bases and J by 4 bases, with 15 bases between the two germline ends. The germline V gene encodes CDR1 SGHDT and CDR2 YYEEEE.

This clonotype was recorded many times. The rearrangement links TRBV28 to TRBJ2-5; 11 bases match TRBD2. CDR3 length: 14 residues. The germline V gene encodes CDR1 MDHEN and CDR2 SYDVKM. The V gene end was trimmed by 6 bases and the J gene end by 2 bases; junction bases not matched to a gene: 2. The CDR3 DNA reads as TGTGCCAGCAGCATAGCGGGGGGGCAAGAGACCCAGTACTTC. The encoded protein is CASSIAGGQETQYF.

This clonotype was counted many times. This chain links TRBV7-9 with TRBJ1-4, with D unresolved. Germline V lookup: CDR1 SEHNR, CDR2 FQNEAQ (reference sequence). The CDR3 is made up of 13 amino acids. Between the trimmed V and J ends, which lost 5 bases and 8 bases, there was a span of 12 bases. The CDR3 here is CASSRSGEEKLFF. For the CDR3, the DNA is TGTGCCAGCAGCCGAAGCGGGGAGGAAAAACTGTTTTTT.

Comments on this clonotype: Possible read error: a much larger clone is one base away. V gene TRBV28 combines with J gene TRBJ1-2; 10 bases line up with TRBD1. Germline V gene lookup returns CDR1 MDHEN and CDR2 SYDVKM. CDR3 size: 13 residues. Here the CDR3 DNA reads TGTGCCAGCAGTTCCGACAGGGGGCTAGGCTTCACCTTC. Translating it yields CASSSDRGLGFTF.

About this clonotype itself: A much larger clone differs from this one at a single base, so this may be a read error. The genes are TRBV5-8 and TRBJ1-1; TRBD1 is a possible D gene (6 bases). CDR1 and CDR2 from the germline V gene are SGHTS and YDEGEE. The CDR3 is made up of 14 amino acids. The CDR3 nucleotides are TGTGCCAGCAGCCCCGGGACATTGAACACTGAAACTTTCTTT. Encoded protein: CASSPGTLNTETFF.

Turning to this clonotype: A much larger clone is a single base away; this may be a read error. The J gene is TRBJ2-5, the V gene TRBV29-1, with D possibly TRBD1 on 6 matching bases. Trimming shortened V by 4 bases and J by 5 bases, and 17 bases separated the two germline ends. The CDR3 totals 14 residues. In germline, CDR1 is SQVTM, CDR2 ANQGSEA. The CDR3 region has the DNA TGCAGCGTTGGTGGTAACAGGGAGCTCGAGACCCAGTACTTC. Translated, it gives CSVGGNRELETQYF.

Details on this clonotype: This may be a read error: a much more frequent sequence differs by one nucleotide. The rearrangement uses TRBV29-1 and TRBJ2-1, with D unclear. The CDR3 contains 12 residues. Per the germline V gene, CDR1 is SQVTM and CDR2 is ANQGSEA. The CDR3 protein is CSVEGMANVQFF. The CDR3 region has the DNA TGCAGCGTTGAGGGGATGGCAAATGTGCAGTTCTTC.

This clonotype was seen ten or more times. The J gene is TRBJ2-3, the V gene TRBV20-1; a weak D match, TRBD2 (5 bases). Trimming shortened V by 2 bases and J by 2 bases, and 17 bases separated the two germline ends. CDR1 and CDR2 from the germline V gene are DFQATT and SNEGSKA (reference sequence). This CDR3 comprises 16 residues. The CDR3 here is CSARPRGPRTTDTQYF. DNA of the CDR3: TGCAGTGCTAGACCCCGGGGTCCGCGGACCACAGATACGCAGTATTTT.

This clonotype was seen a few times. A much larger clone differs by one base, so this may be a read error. The CDR3 coding sequence is TGCGCCAGCATGAGGTTAGCGGGGAACACAGATACGCAGTTTTTT. Translated: CASMRLAGNTDTQFF. The rearrangement uses TRBV10-2 and TRBJ2-3; 8 bases are shared with TRBD2. This CDR3 has 15 amino acids. Germline assignment: CDR1 WSHSY and CDR2 SAAADI.

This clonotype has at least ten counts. CDR3 coding DNA: TGTGCCAGCAGCCAGGGACAGGGGAATGAAAAACTGTTTTTT. As protein: CASSQGQGNEKLFF. The chain links TRBV7-9 to TRBJ1-4; 10 bases match TRBD1. The V gene's germline CDR1 is SEHNR and CDR2 FQNEAQ (reference sequence). CDR3 length: 14 amino acids. V lost 5 bases, J lost 5 bases, and 2 bases stayed unmatched.

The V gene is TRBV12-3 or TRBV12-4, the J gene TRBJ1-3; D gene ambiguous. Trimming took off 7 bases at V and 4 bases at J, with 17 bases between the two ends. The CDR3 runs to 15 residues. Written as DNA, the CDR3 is TGTGCCAGCACTCCCGCCCACACGGGGGGAAACACCATATATTTT. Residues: CASTPAHTGGNTIYF.